A selection of T cell receptor beta chains follows, all from one sample in a study of blood T cell repertoires in COVID-19. Profiling relied on immunoSEQ multiplex PCR, and the TCRdb table lists in-frame clones only, not all of them. This table holds over 200,000 clones, approximately 79% found once. The sample taken for sequencing was peripheral blood. These receptors were taken from a human donor in a cohort sampled during active COVID-19. Each CDR3 is given with its conserved first and last residue. A D gene is named only where the DNA matches it firmly. Clone size appears in some rows only: once, few, many, or a class for an expanded clone.

j_gene: TRBJ1-3
abundance: NA
v_gene: TRBV5-1
d_gene: NA
CDR3nt: TGCGCCAGCAGCGGGGCTTCTTCTGGAAACACCATATATTTT
CDR3aa: CASSGASSGNTIYF

j_gene: TRBJ1-2
abundance: once
v_gene: TRBV12-3/TRBV12-4
d_gene: NA
CDR3nt: TGTGCCAGCAGCCTCACAGGGTCCCGCGGCTACACCTTC
CDR3aa: CASSLTGSRGYTF

j_gene: TRBJ2-7
abundance: once
v_gene: TRBV2
d_gene: TRBD2
CDR3nt: TGTGCCAGCCGGACTAGCGGGATTTACGAGCAGTACTTC
CDR3aa: CASRTSGIYEQYF

j_gene: TRBJ1-1
abundance: NA
v_gene: TRBV5-1
d_gene: TRBD1
CDR3nt: TGCGCCAGCAGTCCTACGACAGGGGGGTATAGTGAAGCTTTCTTT
CDR3aa: CASSPTTGGYSEAFF

j_gene: TRBJ2-5
abundance: NA
v_gene: TRBV19
d_gene: NA
CDR3nt: TGTGCCAGTAGTATAGCGGAGGGATGGATTGAGACCCAGTACTTC
CDR3aa: CASSIAEGWIETQYF

j_gene: TRBJ2-7
abundance: few
v_gene: TRBV18
d_gene: TRBD2
CDR3nt: TGTGCCAGCTCACCAGTCGGGGCTAGCGGTGATTACGAGCAGTACTTC
CDR3aa: CASSPVGASGDYEQYF

j_gene: TRBJ2-7
abundance: NA
v_gene: TRBV4-3
d_gene: NA
CDR3nt: TGCGCCAGCAGCCAAGCGGCGGGAAGGAACGAGCAGTACTTC
CDR3aa: CASSQAAGRNEQYF

j_gene: TRBJ2-7
abundance: NA
v_gene: TRBV7-9
d_gene: NA
CDR3nt: TGTGCCAGCAGCTTAGCGATGAGGGACGAGCAGTACTTC
CDR3aa: CASSLAMRDEQYF

j_gene: TRBJ2-7
abundance: NA
v_gene: TRBV6-5
d_gene: NA
CDR3nt: TGTGCCAGTCGTAAAGGAGCAGTGAGCTCCTACGAGCAGTACTTC
CDR3aa: CASRKGAVSSYEQYF

j_gene: TRBJ2-7
abundance: NA
v_gene: TRBV15
d_gene: NA
CDR3nt: TGTGCCACCACCCAGACAGGTTTCTCCTACGAGCAGTACTTC
CDR3aa: CATTQTGFSYEQYF

j_gene: TRBJ2-7
abundance: NA
v_gene: TRBV30
d_gene: TRBD2
CDR3nt: TGTGCCTGGAGTGTATTAGCGGGGTACACCTACGAGCAGTACTTC
CDR3aa: CAWSVLAGYTYEQYF

j_gene: TRBJ2-7
abundance: NA
v_gene: TRBV4-3
d_gene: NA
CDR3nt: TGCGCCAGCAGCCATTCCAAGGGACTTATCTACGAGCAGTACTTC
CDR3aa: CASSHSKGLIYEQYF

j_gene: TRBJ2-7
abundance: NA
v_gene: TRBV6-2/TRBV6-3
d_gene: TRBD2
CDR3nt: TGTGCCAGCAGTTACGATAAGACGTCGGGACTAGCGGTTCTTTCCTACGAGCAGTACTTC
CDR3aa: CASSYDKTSGLAVLSYEQYF

j_gene: TRBJ2-7
abundance: NA
v_gene: TRBV24-1
d_gene: TRBD2
CDR3nt: TGTGCCACCAGTGCCACTAGCGGGAGGGCCCTCCGGGAGCAGTACTTC
CDR3aa: CATSATSGRALREQYF

j_gene: TRBJ1-2
abundance: NA
v_gene: TRBV5-4
d_gene: TRBD1
CDR3nt: TGTGCCAGCAGCCACCCACAAGACAGGGGTGGGTATGGCTACACCTTC
CDR3aa: CASSHPQDRGGYGYTF

j_gene: TRBJ1-2
abundance: once
v_gene: TRBV7-9
d_gene: NA
CDR3nt: TGTGCCAGCAGCTCTGGACAGCGGTATGGCTACACCTTC
CDR3aa: CASSSGQRYGYTF

j_gene: TRBJ1-5
abundance: NA
v_gene: TRBV18
d_gene: TRBD1
CDR3nt: TGTGCCAGCTCCCCCTCCAGGGGGCAGAATCAGCCCCAGCATTTT
CDR3aa: CASSPSRGQNQPQHF

j_gene: TRBJ2-7
abundance: NA
v_gene: TRBV4-3
d_gene: TRBD2
CDR3nt: TGCGCCAGCAGCCAAGAGGCCGGGAGGTACTCCTACGAGCAGTACTTC
CDR3aa: CASSQEAGRYSYEQYF

j_gene: TRBJ1-2
abundance: NA
v_gene: TRBV21-1
d_gene: NA
CDR3nt: TGTGCCAGCAGCCACCCTACGGGGGAGTCTGGCTACACCTTC
CDR3aa: CASSHPTGESGYTF

j_gene: TRBJ1-6
abundance: NA
v_gene: TRBV18
d_gene: NA
CDR3nt: TGTGCCAGCTCACCCAGTCTCGGGTCCACCCTCCACTTT
CDR3aa: CASSPSLGSTLHF

j_gene: TRBJ1-1
abundance: NA
v_gene: TRBV4-2
d_gene: NA
CDR3nt: TGTGCCAGCAGCCAATTTGCCGGGACAAACATGAACACTGAAGCTTTCTTT
CDR3aa: CASSQFAGTNMNTEAFF

j_gene: TRBJ1-2
abundance: NA
v_gene: TRBV24-1
d_gene: NA
CDR3nt: TGTGCCACCAGTGATTTTACGGGGGACTATGGCTACACCTTC
CDR3aa: CATSDFTGDYGYTF

j_gene: TRBJ2-1
abundance: NA
v_gene: TRBV7-9
d_gene: NA
CDR3nt: TGTGCCAGCAGCTTAAGGGGCTCCTACAATGAGCAGTTCTTC
CDR3aa: CASSLRGSYNEQFF

j_gene: TRBJ2-7
abundance: NA
v_gene: TRBV27
d_gene: NA
CDR3nt: TGTGCCAGCAGTTTTTCCAGGGCCTACGAGCAGTACTTC
CDR3aa: CASSFSRAYEQYF

j_gene: TRBJ1-1
abundance: NA
v_gene: TRBV4-3
d_gene: NA
CDR3nt: TGCGCCAGCAGCCAATCTAGCCAGATCATGAACACTGAAGCTTTCTTT
CDR3aa: CASSQSSQIMNTEAFF

j_gene: TRBJ1-1
abundance: NA
v_gene: TRBV9
d_gene: NA
CDR3nt: TGTGCCAGCAGCGTTGGGGAGAGCACTGAAGCTTTCTTT
CDR3aa: CASSVGESTEAFF

j_gene: TRBJ2-7
abundance: NA
v_gene: TRBV11-2
d_gene: TRBD1
CDR3nt: TGTGCCAGCAGCTTGGACAGGGGCAACGAGCAGTACTTC
CDR3aa: CASSLDRGNEQYF

j_gene: TRBJ2-7
abundance: NA
v_gene: TRBV4-2
d_gene: NA
CDR3nt: TGTGCCAGCAGCCAAGATGCTGGGAGGTCCTACGAGCAGTACTTC
CDR3aa: CASSQDAGRSYEQYF

j_gene: TRBJ2-3
abundance: NA
v_gene: TRBV7-3
d_gene: NA
CDR3nt: TGTGCCAGCAGCCCCAGGCCTACAGATACGCAGTATTTT
CDR3aa: CASSPRPTDTQYF

j_gene: TRBJ1-1
abundance: NA
v_gene: TRBV6-5
d_gene: NA
CDR3nt: TGTGCCAGCAGTAAGGACATGTTGAACACTGAAGCTTTCTTT
CDR3aa: CASSKDMLNTEAFF